This TCR beta chain comes out of a study of blood T cell repertoires in COVID-19. Study in general: The study drew acute and convalescent COVID-19 samples from the United States, Italy and Spain.

The germline V gene has CDR1 SEHNR and CDR2 FQNEAQ (reference sequence). Trimming at V came to 4 bases and at J to 12 bases, leaving 9 bases not matched to a gene. The CDR3 is made up of 14 amino acids. Per the authors' pipeline: Reference gene primer amplification gave estimated nucleated cell counts. Data came from immunoSEQ multiplex PCR; TCRdb stores just in-frame clones and leaves some out. The V and J calls and clone size come from that table; D and trimming were worked out from the DNA. The sample shows some 180,000 clones, roughly three quarters of them seen only once. The genes are TRBV7-9 and TRBJ2-2, with TRBD1 matching 9 bases. This sequence was found in a woman in her forties or fifties with active or convalescent COVID-19. The sequenced sample was peripheral blood. This CDR3 is CASSSPGQGNKLFF. For the CDR3, the DNA is TGTGCCAGCAGCTCCCCGGGACAGGGCAATAAGCTGTTTTTT.